Listed here are 24 T cell receptor beta chains from one sample, sequenced in a study of T cell repertoires in cytomegalovirus infection. Each CDR3 protein is one row after TCRdb ran MiXCR on the reads. The sample lists around 58,000 distinct CDR3 sequences; 20% to 25% were seen once. The antigens for these receptors are not known. Sequences were derived from CD8+ T cells from cultured PBMCs, sampled from culture after CMV antigen stimulation. All receptors derive from a human donor in good health (CMV status not recorded). Some clones in this sample may be carry-over from other donors' samples.

This chain uses TRBV5-6 with TRBJ2-7, with unresolved D. The CDR3 has 17 residues. Germline loops: CDR1 SGHDT, CDR2 YYEEEE. Trimming left V 4 bases short and J 6 bases short, with 26 bases between. CDR3 sequence (DNA): TGTGCCAGCAGCGCCCGCCGGACGGATCCCGGTGTGGGCGAGCAGTACTTC. It encodes CASSARRTDPGVGEQYF.

The chain couples TRBV7-6 to TRBJ1-2, with TRBD1 as a possible D gene (6 bases). V shed 5 bases and J shed 3 bases, with 13 bases lying between them. Germline loops: CDR1 SGHVS, CDR2 FNYEAQ. This CDR3 comprises 14 residues. CDR3 residues: CASSPGEGYYGYTF. In DNA form, the CDR3 reads TGTGCCAGCAGCCCAGGGGAGGGATACTATGGCTACACCTTC.

This clonotype was counted a single time. The rearrangement uses TRBV20-1 and TRBJ1-1; 8 bases agree with TRBD1. Unmatched junction bases numbered 15, after V lost 6 bases and J lost 3 bases. This CDR3 has 16 amino acids. Germline V gene data show CDR1 as DFQATT and CDR2 as SNEGSKA (reference sequence). The CDR3: CSAHSPRQGYDTEAFF. In nucleotides, the CDR3 is TGCAGTGCCCACTCTCCCCGACAGGGGTACGACACTGAAGCTTTCTTT.

The table lists this clonotype with a few counts. The chain combines TRBV12-3 or TRBV12-4 with TRBJ2-1; D unclear. This CDR3 is 11 amino acids long. The V end lost 3 bases, the J end lost 9 bases, and 6 bases lay between the germline ends. The CDR3 region is CASSFEGEQFF. As DNA, the CDR3 is TGTGCCAGCAGTTTTGAAGGTGAGCAGTTCTTC.

This clonotype has a handful of counts. The J gene is TRBJ2-6, the V gene TRBV6-1; D gene ambiguous. The germline gives CDR1 MNHNS, CDR2 SASEGT. Deletions cut 6 bases from V and 0 bases from J, with 24 bases between. The CDR3 spans 20 residues. The CDR3 DNA sequence: TGTGCCAGCAGAAGTCTTATCTGGTCTAAGTCTGACTCTGGGGCCAACGTCCTGACTTTC. Amino acid sequence: CASRSLIWSKSDSGANVLTF.

This clonotype was seen at least ten times. CDR3 sequence (DNA): TGTGCCAGCAGCTTAGGGCGAAACACTGAAGCTTTCTTT. This codes for CASSLGRNTEAFF. V is TRBV11-2 and J is TRBJ1-1; no firm D call. This CDR3 is 13 amino acids long. In germline, CDR1 is SGHAT, CDR2 FQNNGV. Deletions cut 1 base from V and 2 bases from J, with 5 bases between.

This clonotype showed up just a few times. CDR3 coding DNA: TGTGCCAGCAGCCTAGGCGGGGGGTCGGGCCGAACCTATGGCTACACCTTC. Translated, it gives CASSLGGGSGRTYGYTF. This sequence joins TRBV7-2 and TRBJ1-2; a possible D gene is TRBD1 (5 bases). Looked up from germline, CDR1 is SGHTA and CDR2 is FQGNSA. This CDR3 has 17 amino acids. Trimming shortened V by 5 bases and J by 4 bases, and 23 bases separated the two germline ends.

The chain has TRBV6-2 or TRBV6-3 and TRBJ1-1; 8 bases match TRBD1. J lost 0 bases, V lost 6 bases, and 6 bases had no gene match. Per germline, CDR1 MNHEY and CDR2 SVGEGT. CDR3 size: 15 residues. CDR3 in amino acids: CASRPRQGMNTEAFF. As DNA, the CDR3 is TGTGCCAGCAGACCCAGACAGGGGATGAACACTGAAGCTTTCTTT.

The V call is TRBV7-6, the J call TRBJ1-5; D is unresolved. Germline V lookup: CDR1 SGHVS, CDR2 FNYEAQ. V shed 5 bases and J shed 4 bases, with 9 bases lying between them. The CDR3 length is 13 residues. DNA for the CDR3: TGTGCCAGCAGCCCGGCGGTGAATCAGCCCCAGCATTTT. This translates into CASSPAVNQPQHF.

This chain links TRBV12-3 or TRBV12-4 with TRBJ2-7; D gene uncertain. The CDR3 covers 14 residues. Trimming took 5 bases from V and 0 from J, leaving 11 bases between them. The CDR3 protein is CASSMGTSSYEQYF. CDR3 nucleotide sequence: TGTGCCAGCAGTATGGGAACTTCCTCCTACGAGCAGTACTTC.

The table lists this clonotype with a count of one. This rearrangement joins TRBV7-6 to TRBJ2-5; D is unresolved. In germline, CDR1 is SGHVS, CDR2 FNYEAQ. Trimming stripped 5 bases from V and 1 base from J, with 11 bases between. CDR3 length: 14 amino acids. The CDR3 DNA is TGTGCCAGCAGCACCAACCCATCCCAAGAGACCCAGTACTTC. It specifies CASSTNPSQETQYF.

This clonotype was detected only a few times. The V and J genes are TRBV6-2 or TRBV6-3 and TRBJ2-3, with 7 bases that match TRBD1. This CDR3 spans 14 amino acids. The junction had 8 bases not matched to a gene; V was cut back by 6 bases and J by 5 bases. Germline CDR1 and CDR2: MNHEY and SVGEGT. The CDR3 sequence is CASSHAGGEDTQYF. CDR3 DNA sequence: TGTGCCAGCAGCCACGCAGGGGGAGAAGATACGCAGTATTTT.

The J gene is TRBJ1-5, the V gene TRBV7-6; D gene unclear. Germline CDR1 is SGHVS and CDR2 is FNYEAQ. Trimming took off 2 bases at V and 5 bases at J, with 4 bases between the two ends. The CDR3 is made up of 12 amino acids. The CDR3 sequence: CASSLPDQPQHF. CDR3 bases: TGTGCCAGCAGCTTACCTGATCAGCCCCAGCATTTT.

The gene calls are TRBV11-2 and TRBJ2-7, with a possible D match to TRBD1 (5 bases). V was pared by 2 bases and J by 2 bases, with 13 bases between. The germline V gene has CDR1 SGHAT and CDR2 FQNNGV. There are 15 residues in the CDR3. The CDR3 is CASSLYRLSTYEQYF. The CDR3 DNA is TGTGCCAGCAGCTTATACAGGCTCTCAACCTACGAGCAGTACTTC. The variable domain in full, completed from reference TRBV11-2 and TRBJ2-7, reads EAGVAQSPRYKIIEKRQSVAFWCNPISGHATLYWYQQILGQGPKLLIQFQNNGVVDDSQLPKDRFSAERLKGVDSTLKIQPAKLEDSAVYLCASSLYRLSTYEQYFGPGTRLTVT.

J is TRBJ1-3 and V is TRBV12-3 or TRBV12-4; weak D call: TRBD1 (5 bases). The germline V and J ends were trimmed by 8 bases and 2 bases, with 13 bases remaining between them. The CDR3 is 14 amino acids. The CDR3 DNA reads as TGTGCCAGCCTCCCGGGGGGGGCTGGAAACACCATATATTTT. Protein product: CASLPGGAGNTIYF.

V gene TRBV7-3 combines with J gene TRBJ1-6, with 9 bases identical to TRBD1. The V segment lost 6 bases and the J segment 7 bases; nucleotides outside the gene matches: 1. This CDR3 spans 13 amino acids. CDR1 and CDR2 from the germline V gene are SGHTA and FQGTGA. The CDR3 sequence is CASSGTGNSPLHF. In nucleotides, the CDR3 is TGTGCCAGCAGTGGGACAGGGAATTCACCCCTCCACTTT.

The chain uses TRBV4-1 and TRBJ1-2; 9 bases are a match to TRBD1. Per germline, CDR1 MGHRA and CDR2 YSYEKL. The CDR3 runs to 14 residues. After removal of 5 bases from V and 3 bases from J, the junction contained 4 bases not matched to a gene. CDR3 amino acids: CASSSRQGDYGYTF. The CDR3 region has the DNA TGCGCCAGCAGCTCACGACAGGGGGACTATGGCTACACCTTC.

The chain uses TRBV7-9 and TRBJ2-7, with D tentatively TRBD2 (6 bases). Germline CDR1 SEHNR, CDR2 FQNEAQ (reference sequence). CDR3 length: 15 residues. Trimming stripped 6 bases from V and 3 bases from J, with 18 bases between. The CDR3 region is CASSSPGTGFYEQYF. The CDR3 coding sequence is TGTGCCAGCAGTTCCCCCGGGACTGGATTCTACGAGCAGTACTTC. Drawing the rest from reference TRBV7-9 and TRBJ2-7, the complete variable domain is DTGVSQNPRHKITKRGQNVTFRCDPISEHNRLYWYRQTLGQGPEFLTYFQNEAQLEKSRLLSDRFSAERPKGSFSTLEIQRTEQGDSAMYLCASSSPGTGFYEQYFGPGTRLTVT.

This clonotype occurred a few times. The chain recombines TRBV12-3 or TRBV12-4 with TRBJ2-1; the D gene could be TRBD1 or TRBD2 (6 bases each). V was trimmed by 7 bases and J by 7 bases, leaving 23 bases between them. The CDR3 runs 16 residues. CDR3 DNA sequence: TGTGCCAGCATCAAGGGGGGTAGCGGCCACAAAAATGAGCAGTTCTTC. Its translation: CASIKGGSGHKNEQFF.

This clonotype was counted once. The chain joins TRBV6-1 to TRBJ1-5; possible D gene TRBD1, 5 bases. CDR1 is MNHNS and CDR2 is SASEGT in the germline V gene. V dropped 2 bases and J dropped 3 bases, with 14 bases sitting between them. This CDR3 comprises 16 residues. The CDR3 DNA sequence: TGTGCCAGCAGTGAAACCCTCGGGGGTTACAATCAGCCCCAGCATTTT. Translation: CASSETLGGYNQPQHF.

The sample holds a few counts of this clonotype. This CDR3 is CASQPDFYSYNEQFF. The CDR3 nucleotides are TGTGCCAGCCAGCCGGACTTTTACTCCTACAATGAGCAGTTCTTC. The gene calls are TRBV12-3 or TRBV12-4 and TRBJ2-1; perhaps TRBD2 as D (5 bases). The CDR3 runs to 15 residues. Trimming took 8 bases from V and 0 from J, leaving 14 bases between them.

This clonotype came up once. The chain carries TRBV6-2 or TRBV6-3 and TRBJ1-5; tentative D call: TRBD1 (5 bases). Germline loops: CDR1 MNHEY, CDR2 SVGEGT. The ends were cut back, 0 bases at V and 5 bases at J, with 14 bases in the middle. The length of the CDR3 is 16 residues. CDR3 sequence: CASSYSIGGVDQPQHF. In nucleotides, the CDR3 is TGTGCCAGCAGTTACTCGATTGGGGGGGTGGATCAGCCCCAGCATTTT.

Worth noting for this clonotype: At one of its ends the junction is not consistent with the germline gene, which may arise from a read error. DNA of the CDR3: TGTGCCAGCAGCCAAGTGGAGGGGCGCGTCTATGGCTACACCTTC. Protein sequence: CASSQVEGRVYGYTF. The chain combines TRBV4-1 with TRBJ1-2; possibly TRBD1 for D (5 bases). Germline CDR1 and CDR2: MGHRA and YSYEKL. This CDR3 spans 15 amino acids.

A few counts support this clonotype. The rearrangement links TRBV12-3 or TRBV12-4 to TRBJ1-1; D is undetermined. V shed 1 base and J shed 0 bases, with 6 bases lying between them. There are 14 residues in the CDR3. The CDR3 nucleotides are TGTGCCAGCAGTTTAGGCGGTTTGAACACTGAAGCTTTCTTT. Translating it yields CASSLGGLNTEAFF.